These 22 T cell receptor beta chains originate from one sample sequenced in a study of blood T cell repertoires in COVID-19. Libraries were prepared by immunoSEQ multiplex PCR; TCRdb keeps only in-frame clonotypes and omits some of them. Of approximately 300,000 clones in the sample, roughly 90% were seen once. Input material: PBMCs or T cells enriched from blood (not recorded which). The receptor source for this set is a woman in her thirties who had been exposed to COVID-19.

The chain has TRBV5-4 and TRBJ1-4; 7 bases map to TRBD1. CDR1 is SGHNT, CDR2 YYREEE, per germline (reference sequence). This CDR3 is 16 amino acids long. The V and J ends lost 2 bases and 1 base, in that order; junction bases with no gene match: 5. CDR3 DNA: TGTGCCAGCAGCTTTTTGGGGGACAGAACTAATGAAAAACTGTTTTTT. Translation: CASSFLGDRTNEKLFF.

This clone was found once. The rearrangement joins TRBV18 to TRBJ2-4; 9 bases map to TRBD1. This CDR3 is built from 19 residues. Germline trimming cut 1 base from V and 1 base from J; bases unmatched to any gene: 11. CDR1 and CDR2 (germline): KGHSH, LQKENI. The CDR3 protein is CASSPLTNRGQGAKNIQYF. The CDR3 DNA reads as TGTGCCAGCTCACCACTCACAAACAGGGGGCAAGGCGCCAAAAACATTCAGTACTTC.

The chain uses TRBV7-9 and TRBJ2-1; the D is unclear. CDR1 SEHNR and CDR2 FQNEAQ come from the germline V gene (reference sequence). CDR3 length: 17 residues. The ends were cut back, 3 bases at V and 7 bases at J, with 22 bases in the middle. CDR3: CASSLPPARFWANEQFF. DNA for the CDR3: TGTGCCAGCAGCTTGCCCCCGGCAAGGTTCTGGGCTAATGAGCAGTTCTTC.

The V and J genes are TRBV12-3 or TRBV12-4 and TRBJ1-4; the D is unclear. CDR3 length equals 13 residues. V dropped 2 bases and J dropped 7 bases, with 8 bases sitting between them. CDR3 amino acids: CASSLTAGEKLFF. The CDR3 bases are TGTGCCAGCAGTTTAACGGCAGGTGAAAAACTGTTTTTT.

The table lists this clone with a count of one. CDR3 coding DNA: TGTGCCAGCAGCCCGTCCCGGGACAGGGGGCGCGGGAACACTGAAGCTTTCTTT. Amino acids: CASSPSRDRGRGNTEAFF. V is TRBV5-5 and J is TRBJ1-1, with 12 bases aligning to TRBD1. CDR3 length equals 18 residues. CDR1 is SGHKS and CDR2 is YYEKEE in the germline V gene (reference sequence). Trimming at V came to 4 bases and at J to 1 base, leaving 11 bases not matched to a gene.

V usage is TRBV2 and J usage is TRBJ1-2, with TRBD1 identical over 8 bases. Trimming cost V 1 base and J 4 bases; bases outside gene matches: 5. Per germline, CDR1 SNHLY and CDR2 FYNNEI. The CDR3 runs to 15 residues. In DNA form, the CDR3 reads TGTGCCAGCAGTGAAGGGACAGGGAATGGCTATGGCTACACCTTC. Residues: CASSEGTGNGYGYTF.

The rearrangement links TRBV9 to TRBJ1-1; D gene unclear. CDR3 length: 15 residues. Germline loops: CDR1 SGDLS, CDR2 YYNGEE. V dropped 4 bases and J dropped 5 bases, with 18 bases sitting between them. CDR3 sequence reads: CASSPRPLTGTEAFF. As DNA, the CDR3 is TGTGCCAGCAGCCCCCGACCACTAACCGGGACTGAAGCTTTCTTT.

CDR3 in amino acids: CASSPSARSIGTQYF. CDR3 nucleotides: TGCGCCAGCAGCCCTAGTGCCCGGTCGATTGGGACCCAGTACTTC. The chain has TRBV5-1 and TRBJ2-5; no reliable D call. V was clipped by 4 bases and J by 7 bases, with 20 bases between them. There are 15 residues in the CDR3. Germline V gene lookup returns CDR1 SGHRS and CDR2 YFSETQ.

The chain links TRBV5-4 to TRBJ2-5; 8 nucleotides match TRBD2. V lost 1 base and J lost 1; bases outside the gene matches: 6. The germline gives CDR1 SGHNT, CDR2 YYREEE (reference sequence). This CDR3 is built from 16 residues. The CDR3 protein is CASSLSLSGGQETQYF. The CDR3 DNA reads TGTGCCAGCAGCTTGTCTCTCAGCGGGGGCCAAGAGACCCAGTACTTC. Together with reference TRBV5-4 and TRBJ2-5, the CDR3 gives the full variable domain: ETGVTQSPTHLIKTRGQQVTLRCSSQSGHNTVSWYQQALGQGPQFIFQYYREEENGRGNFPPRFSGLQFPNYSSELNVNALELDDSALYLCASSLSLSGGQETQYFGPGTRLLVL.

This chain connects TRBV4-1 to TRBJ1-3, with TRBD1 as a possible D gene (6 bases). The germline V gene encodes CDR1 MGHRA and CDR2 YSYEKL. V was cut by 1 base and J by 5 bases, with 12 bases left in between. The CDR3 spans 15 residues. The CDR3 sequence is CASSQVPGVRNTIYF. DNA of the CDR3: TGCGCCAGCAGCCAAGTCCCAGGGGTAAGAAACACCATATATTTT.

V and J are TRBV5-1 and TRBJ2-3; the D is unclear. CDR1 and CDR2 from the germline V gene are SGHRS and YFSETQ. The CDR3 spans 12 residues. V lost 3 bases, J lost 2 bases, and 4 bases lay in between. For the CDR3, the DNA is TGCGCCAGCAGCTACAACACAGATACGCAGTATTTT. Translated: CASSYNTDTQYF.

For this clone: Compared with germline, one end of the junction differs, possibly owing to a read error. This rearrangement joins TRBV3-1 (or the pseudogene TRBV3-2) to TRBJ2-5; 7 bases map to TRBD2. The germline V gene has CDR1 LGHDT and CDR2 YNNKEL (reference sequence). There are 16 residues in the CDR3. CDR3 sequence: CASNQIGSGRLGTQYF. CDR3 sequence (DNA): TGTGCCAGCAACCAAATCGGTAGCGGGCGCCTGGGGACCCAGTACTTC.

The chain has TRBV13 and TRBJ1-4; 10 bases line up with TRBD1. The CDR3 runs to 15 residues. Germline lookup yields CDR1 PRHDT and CDR2 FYEKMQ (reference sequence). The trim removed 2 bases at V and 6 bases at J, leaving 3 bases unmatched. This chain's CDR3 is CASSLKGTGDEKLFF. CDR3 coding DNA: TGTGCCAGCAGCTTAAAGGGGACAGGGGATGAAAAACTGTTTTTT. Full variable domain (remainder filled in from reference TRBV13 and TRBJ1-4): AAGVIQSPRHLIKEKRETATLKCYPIPRHDTVYWYQQGPGQDPQFLISFYEKMQSDKGSIPDRFSAQQFSDYHSELNMSSLELGDSALYFCASSLKGTGDEKLFFGSGTQLSVL.

V is TRBV7-9 and J is TRBJ2-1; 7 bases align to TRBD1. Germline loops: CDR1 SEHNR, CDR2 FQNEAQ (reference sequence). With V trimmed by 6 bases and J by 6 bases, 5 bases remained unmatched. The CDR3 is 13 amino acids. This CDR3 reads CASSFAGGNEQFF. CDR3 sequence (DNA): TGTGCCAGCAGTTTTGCAGGGGGCAATGAGCAGTTCTTC.

The rearrangement links TRBV10-3 to TRBJ2-2, with TRBD1 matching over 7 bases. The CDR3 has 14 amino acids. CDR1 ENHRY and CDR2 SYGVKD come from the germline V gene. V lost 4 bases and J lost 6; bases outside the gene matches: 5. CDR3 nucleotides: TGTGCCATCAGTGGGGACAGTGTTTCCGGGGAGCTGTTTTTT. Its protein is CAISGDSVSGELFF.

V usage is TRBV7-9 and J usage is TRBJ1-2; 10 positions agree with TRBD1. The CDR3 is 13 residues long. From germline, CDR1 is SEHNR and CDR2 FQNEAQ (reference sequence). The junction had 6 bases not matched to a gene; V was cut back by 8 bases and J by 6 bases. In DNA form, the CDR3 reads TGTGCCAGCCGGGACAGGGGTATAGATGGCTACACCTTC. Residues: CASRDRGIDGYTF.

The rearrangement links TRBV6-5 to TRBJ1-6; D ambiguous. The CDR3 sequence is 14 residues long. CDR1 is MNHEY, CDR2 SVGAGI, per germline. V was cut by 2 bases and J by 3 bases, with 5 bases left in between. The CDR3 spells CASSYDNYNSPLHF. In DNA, the CDR3 is TGTGCCAGCAGTTACGACAACTATAATTCACCCCTCCACTTT.

The chain uses TRBV20-1 and TRBJ1-2; a weak D match, TRBD1 (5 bases). CDR1 is DFQATT, CDR2 SNEGSKA, per germline (reference sequence). The CDR3 extends over 11 amino acids. The germline V and J ends were trimmed by 6 bases and 5 bases, with 10 bases remaining between them. The CDR3 protein is CSAPQGYGYTF. The CDR3 DNA reads as TGCAGTGCCCCGCAGGGTTATGGCTACACCTTC.

V gene TRBV4-3 combines with J gene TRBJ1-3; D may be TRBD1 (6 bases). The CDR3 totals 16 residues. Germline CDR1 reads LGHNA; CDR2 reads YSLEER. V lost 1 base and J 2 bases, leaving 12 bases between the germline ends. CDR3 sequence reads: CASSQGASGAGNTIYF. In DNA form, the CDR3 reads TGCGCCAGCAGCCAAGGTGCGTCAGGGGCTGGAAACACCATATATTTT.

The V gene is TRBV5-1, the J gene TRBJ1-1; perhaps TRBD1 as D (5 bases). V was trimmed by 0 bases and J by 3 bases, leaving 12 bases between them. There are 15 residues in the CDR3. Germline lookup yields CDR1 SGHRS and CDR2 YFSETQ. The CDR3 loop is CASSLGLGGYTEAFF. The CDR3 nucleotides read TGCGCCAGCAGCTTGGGTCTGGGGGGTTACACTGAAGCTTTCTTT.

The chain joins TRBV6-4 to TRBJ1-6; D uncertain. In germline, CDR1 is MRHNA, CDR2 SNTAGT. Trimming cost V 3 bases and J 5 bases, with 14 bases left between them. There are 16 residues in the CDR3. For the CDR3, the DNA is TGTGCCAGCAGTGATGGGCCCGTATCGGATAATTCACCCCTCCACTTT. Its protein is CASSDGPVSDNSPLHF.

This clone is a singleton in its sample. The rearrangement links TRBV7-3 to TRBJ1-1, with D unresolved. The V and J ends lost 2 bases and 1 base respectively, with 14 bases between them. CDR1 and CDR2 from the germline V gene are SGHTA and FQGTGA. This CDR3 comprises 16 residues. The CDR3 DNA sequence: TGTGCCAGCAGCTTACCTGGGCTTGAGGGGAACACTGAAGCTTTCTTT. Translating it yields CASSLPGLEGNTEAFF.